This TCR beta chain came from a study of Graves' ophthalmopathy and Graves' hyperthyroidism. General study results and limits: In blood, most expanded thyroid clonotypes above 0.001 frequency were also detected.

This clonotype was counted ten times or more. As yet, its antigen is unknown. Trimming stripped 0 bases from V and 1 base from J, with 12 bases between. This CDR3 contains 16 residues. CDR1 is SGHTA, CDR2 FQGNSA, per germline. Amplification of TCR beta CDR3 regions used RNA transcripts. An opening RT-PCR round employed HTBI primers and preceded a second-round multiplex PCR. MiXCR, run by TCRdb on the multiplex PCR reads, gives a single entry per CDR3 protein. This table has hundreds of thousands of distinct CDR3 sequences, roughly 21% appearing once. What was sequenced was peripheral blood. This sequence joins TRBV7-2 and TRBJ1-1; D is uncertain. The clonotype was recovered from a woman between 45 and 65 years old with Graves' ophthalmopathy. The CDR3 DNA is TGTGCCAGCAGCTTAGCCTTGGACCAGACGAACACTGAAGCTTTCTTT. Translating gives CASSLALDQTNTEAFF.